This TCR beta chain is drawn from a study of blood T cells in healthy people across ages. Study-wide results and limits: For the donors, CMV status was unknown and possibly confounded expanded clonotype changes.

Primed by a sample-barcoded 5' primer and a J-beta primer mix, a second PCR proceeded for 7 to 11 cycles. A 12-random-nucleotide template-switch adaptor tagged each cDNA molecule. Sequencing recovered at least 3 million CDR3-containing paired-end reads from each sample. TCRdb recomputed calls from the 5' RACE reads with MiXCR, one row per CDR3 protein. The sample holds hundreds of thousands of distinct CDR3 sequences; over 20% are singletons and the top ten take 3.6%. As concerns this clonotype: Its antigen is as yet unknown.

Sequenced: blood. The receptor's source is a man aged 70-80 years in good health.

For the CDR3, the DNA is TGCGCCAGCAGCTTGGCGAGTGGGACAGGGGTGAATGAGCAGTTCTTC. Its protein product is CASSLASGTGVNEQFF. The gene calls are TRBV5-1 and TRBJ2-5; 10 bases fit TRBD1. The J call may not be correct, given that the DNA end is closer to TRBJ2-1. There are 16 residues in the CDR3. The V gene's germline CDR1 is SGHRS and CDR2 YFSETQ.